This TCR beta chain comes out of a study of blood T cell repertoires in COVID-19. In the original processing: Cell counts per sample came from amplifying reference gene primers. Using immunoSEQ multiplex PCR, the repertoire was profiled, and TCRdb retains in-frame clones only, with some absent. V and J calls and clone size are as listed in that table; D and trimming were resolved from the DNA. The sample carries about 120,000 clones, under 80% recorded once. CDR3 size: 15 residues. J gave up 4 bases and V 0 bases, and 5 bases lay outside the gene matches. Per the germline V gene, CDR1 is SGHDT and CDR2 is YYEEEE. There are a few counts of this clone.

This receptor was taken from a man between 45 and 60 years old with acute or convalescent COVID-19. The specimen sequenced was peripheral blood. The J gene is TRBJ1-2, the V gene TRBV5-6; 8 nucleotides align to TRBD1. The CDR3 DNA reads as TGTGCCAGCAGCTTGGACCTCGGACAGGGCTATGGCTACACCTTC. This gives the protein CASSLDLGQGYGYTF.